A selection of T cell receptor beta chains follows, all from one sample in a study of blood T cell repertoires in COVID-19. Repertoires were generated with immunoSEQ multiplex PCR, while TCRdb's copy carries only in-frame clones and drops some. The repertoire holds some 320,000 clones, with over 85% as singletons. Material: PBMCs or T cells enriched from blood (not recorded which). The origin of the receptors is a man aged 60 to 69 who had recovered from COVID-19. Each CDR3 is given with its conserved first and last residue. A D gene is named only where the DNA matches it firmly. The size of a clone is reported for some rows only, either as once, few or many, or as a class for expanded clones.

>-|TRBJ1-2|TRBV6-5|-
CASKYADSFGGYTF
TGTGCCAGCAAATACGCGGACAGTTTCGGTGGCTACACCTTC
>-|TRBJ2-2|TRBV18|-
CASFPGGNTGELFF
TGTGCCAGCTTCCCGGGCGGGAATACCGGGGAGCTGTTTTTT
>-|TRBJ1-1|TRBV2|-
CASSGLNTEAFF
TGTGCCAGCAGTGGGCTGAACACTGAAGCTTTCTTT
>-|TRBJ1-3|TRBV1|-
CTSHDPRDRGPDSSGNTIYF
TGCACCAGTCACGACCCGCGGGACAGGGGGCCTGACAGCTCTGGAAACACCATATATTTT
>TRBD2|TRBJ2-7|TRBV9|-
CASSGSGGLRKQYF
TGTGCCAGCAGCGGTAGCGGGGGGCTAAGGAAGCAGTACTTC
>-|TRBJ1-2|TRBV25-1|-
CASTRGFRYGYTF
TGTGCCAGCACCCGCGGCTTTCGGTATGGCTACACCTTC
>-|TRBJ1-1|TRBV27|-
CARLTGEAFF
TGTGCCAGGTTGACAGGTGAAGCTTTCTTT
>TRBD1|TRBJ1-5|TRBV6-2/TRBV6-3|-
CASSFGQGLGPQHF
TGTGCCAGCAGTTTCGGACAGGGCTTGGGGCCCCAGCATTTT
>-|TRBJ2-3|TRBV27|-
CASSLTYTRLDTQYF
TGTGCCAGCAGTTTAACCTATACGCGCTTAGATACGCAGTATTTT
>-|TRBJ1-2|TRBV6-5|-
CASRSPEGARSGYTF
TGTGCCAGCAGGTCGCCGGAAGGGGCGAGGAGTGGCTACACCTTC
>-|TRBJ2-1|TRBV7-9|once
CASSFGRYYNEQFF
TGTGCCAGCAGCTTTGGGAGGTACTACAATGAGCAGTTCTTC
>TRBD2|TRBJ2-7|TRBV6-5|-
CASSLRTSSYEQYF
TGTGCCAGCAGTCTCCGGACTAGCTCCTACGAGCAGTACTTC
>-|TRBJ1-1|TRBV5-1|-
CASSLGAPNTEAFF
TGCGCCAGCAGCTTGGGGGCCCCCAACACTGAAGCTTTCTTT
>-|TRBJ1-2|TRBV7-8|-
CASSLALGGGYTF
TGTGCCAGCAGCTTAGCGCTGGGGGGGGGCTACACCTTC
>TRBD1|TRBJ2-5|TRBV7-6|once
CASTPNRQGAGGIETQYF
TGTGCCAGCACCCCGAATCGCCAGGGGGCAGGGGGCATAGAGACCCAGTACTTC
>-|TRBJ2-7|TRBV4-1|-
CASSQEANRIYEQYF
TGCGCCAGCAGCCAAGAGGCGAACAGGATCTACGAGCAGTACTTC
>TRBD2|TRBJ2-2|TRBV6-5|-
CASGGGVTGELFF
TGTGCCAGCGGGGGGGGAGTAACCGGGGAGCTGTTTTTT
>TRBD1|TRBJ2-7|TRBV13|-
CASTEHGQGSEQYF
TGTGCCAGCACGGAACATGGACAGGGCAGCGAGCAGTACTTC
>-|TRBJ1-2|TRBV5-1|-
CASRVSYPPGASNYGYTF
TGCGCCAGCCGTGTCTCATATCCTCCAGGGGCGTCTAACTATGGCTACACCTTC
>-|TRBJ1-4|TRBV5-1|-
CASSLLSTNEKLFF
TGCGCCAGCAGCTTACTGAGTACTAATGAAAAACTGTTTTTT
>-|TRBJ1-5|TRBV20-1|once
CSASQGVNQPQHF
TGCAGTGCTAGTCAAGGGGTAAATCAGCCCCAGCATTTT
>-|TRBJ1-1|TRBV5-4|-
CASSLPGAPNTEAFF
TGTGCCAGCAGCTTGCCTGGGGCCCCGAACACTGAAGCTTTCTTT